This TCR beta chain was sequenced during a study of shared clonotypes between healthy human individuals. Study conclusions and caveats: With a handful of donors compared, about 5% of naive CD4 clonotypes were shared. Naive subsets tended to show greater estimated richness than memory subsets.

This clone has only a few counts. Its antigen is unknown. Caucasian adults living in Nashville, Tennessee, provided all samples. Splitting of CD4+ cells produced CD45RA+ naive and CD45RA-negative memory subsets. Repertoires were generated with immunoSEQ multiplex PCR, while TCRdb's copy carries only in-frame clones and drops some. The sample contains some 1 million clones, about 70% of which appear only once. Unmatched junction bases numbered 9, after V lost 4 bases and J lost 4 bases. Germline V gene sequence: CDR1 SGHNT, CDR2 YYREEE (reference sequence). This CDR3 is built from 15 residues. Material for sequencing was memory CD4+ T cells sorted from blood. The subset denotes: CD45RA-negative fraction. The clonotype comes from a man between 18 and 29 years old in good health. This rearrangement joins TRBV5-4 to TRBJ2-7; 9 bases are a match to TRBD1. The CDR3 is CASSPRTGEIYEQYF. The CDR3 bases are TGTGCCAGCAGCCCCCGGACAGGGGAAATTTACGAGCAGTACTTC.